This T cell receptor (beta chain) was documented in a study of human CD8 memory T cell subsets. Production of TCR beta libraries used UMI-labeled 5' RACE as the method. TCRdb re-called the 5' RACE reads; one entry per CDR3 protein, DNA not given. This table lists 5,000 to 6,500 distinct CDR3 sequences. The CDR3 loop spans 15 amino acids. The germline V gene encodes CDR1 SGHDT and CDR2 YYEEEE. The identity of TPEX cells was that of CCR7+ PD-1+ TIGIT+ early memory CD8+ T cells with exhausted-like traits. The study used negative magnetic separation to enrich total CD8+ T cells. The V and J genes are TRBV5-6 and TRBJ2-1; the TCRdb D gene call, TRBD1, has no DNA to confirm it. Sequenced sample: CD8+ T cells from PBMCs. The TCR comes from a human donor in good health. CDR3 protein: CASSRGTGGNNEQFF.